This T cell receptor beta chain came from a study of CD8+ T cells in alopecia areata (dated by TCRdb to 2017 to 2018). In the study overall: The treated patients, all with moderate-to-severe alopecia areata, were enrolled in an open-label pilot trial of oral tofacitinib given at 5 to 10 mg twice daily. Tofacitinib was given for 6 to 18 months, followed by 6 months of follow-up off drug to assess delayed response and recurrence. Disease severity in treated patients was measured with the SALT score, which quantifies the percentage of affected scalp surface area. High-throughput TCRbeta sequencing was used to examine T cell clonal expansion in alopecia areata in both the C3H/HeJ mouse model and human patients. Human TCRbeta sequencing covered scalp tissue and sorted CD4+ and CD8+ peripheral blood T cells from patchy and totalis/universalis alopecia areata patients and healthy controls. Tofacitinib-treated patients had biopsies at baseline and at 4 and 24 weeks of treatment, with a later scalp biopsy in several patients. Clonality in the scalp was compared among normal scalp (n=4), patchy alopecia areata scalp (n=8), and alopecia totalis/universalis scalp (n=8). RNA was extracted with the PAXgene miRNA kit for fixed scalp, the miRNeasy kit for PBMCs, and the RNeasy kit for mouse skin. immunoSEQ multiplex PCR using 35 Vbeta forward primers and 13 Jbeta reverse primers was used to amplify TCRbeta CDR3 regions. What the work shows at the level of the full study, not this receptor alone: During tofacitinib treatment, many expanded lesional clones remained in scalp and blood, and this persistence may partly explain relapse after treatment is stopped. Tofacitinib significantly lowered scalp clonality and the number of expanded CD8+ clones among the top 100 scalp clones. Unlike mouse skin, which is dominated by gammadelta T cells, normal human skin has resident alphabeta T cells that are also sequenced, and this complicates analysis of the scalp TCR repertoire. Because the treated cohort was small and included a single nonresponder, larger studies are needed to assess links between baseline CD8+ expansion and response. Shared TCR sequences between patients were less evident than in mice, which may be partly attributable to HLA diversity in the patient population. Lesional scalp, especially in alopecia totalis/universalis, showed higher clonality and more expanded CD8+ clones than normal scalp, suggesting antigenic drive.

The receptor library was made with the immunoSEQ multiplex PCR assay. To provide template for TCR sequencing, every sample had RNA extracted and reverse transcribed into cDNA. SuperScript III was used for first-strand cDNA synthesis, primed with a 2:1 mix of oligo-dT and random hexamers. A synthetic immune receptor repertoire was used to gauge amplification bias, and whatever bias remained was removed computationally. Under the source paper's analysis protocol: After raw reads were preprocessed to remove errors, the CDR3 was defined following IMGT conventions as running from the conserved cysteine to phenylalanine. Clonality was calculated as 1 minus Shannon entropy normalized by log2 of the number of productive unique TCRs. Scalp TCRbeta sequences were cross-referenced with sorted blood CD4 and CD8 repertoires so that the CD4 or CD8 identity of scalp clones could be inferred. TCRdb retrieved this table from immuneACCESS and kept in-frame rearrangements only. Not all clones are present; in checked studies, unresolved V genes account for under half, and no reason is known for the remainder. V and J calls and clone size are given by that table; D and trimming were obtained from the DNA. The sample table lists 150,000 to 200,000 clones, about three fifths of them with a count of one. The ten largest clonotypes hold 5.5% of the sample.

As encoded in the germline V gene, CDR1 is SGHAT while CDR2 is FQNNGV. V and J lose 3 bases and 0 bases, and a span of 9 bases separates them. Taken from cysteine to phenylalanine, the CDR3 has 14 residues. Left in the record is the CDR3 DNA by itself, 42 bases read in frame from the first base. To note about this clone: Its antigen target is currently unknown. The record has no base qualities; no much larger clone is one base away.

Explained via the paper, the time point label denotes: less than 25 weeks on oral tofacitinib. What this sample's treatment or condition label stands for: oral pan-JAK inhibitor, 5-10 mg twice daily. Lesional scalp punch biopsies and peripheral blood were obtained from alopecia areata patients. PBMCs were isolated by density centrifugation and stained for CD3, CD4 and CD8, after which CD4+ and CD8+ T cells were sorted on a FACSAria. The input for sequencing was CD4+ T cells sorted from blood, taken at week 24, from a patient treated with tofacitinib. This sequence uses TRBV11-2 and TRBJ2-7, with the D gene not confidently named. The clonotype was recovered from a human donor with alopecia areata. Here is the DNA: TGTGCCAGCAGCTTCAGCCGAGGCTCCTACGAGCAGTACTTC. Its protein reads: CASSFSRGSYEQYF.